This note documents a single T cell receptor beta chain sequence. Its cognate antigen is unknown. The data were taken from a study of vaccination effects on CD4 cells after COVID-19. The protocol was immunoSEQ multiplex PCR, while the TCRdb copy is restricted to in-frame clones and leaves out a portion. Here the sample spans 62,000 or so clones, over 70% being singletons. The CDR3 is made up of 15 amino acids. Per germline, CDR1 SGHTA and CDR2 FQGNSA. V shed 5 bases, J shed 8 bases, and the junction held 11 bases outside the gene matches. Pools of viral peptides were used by the ViraFEST assay to expand antigen-specific CD4+ T cells ahead of sequencing. When less than 12 days of culture had elapsed, CD4+ T cells were isolated. Absence of prior SARS-CoV-2 infection characterized the vaccine recipients, who showed negative nucleocapsid antibodies. The authors replaced half the medium with IL-2 medium on days 3 and 7.

The sequencing here drew on CD4+ T cells from PBMCs cultured with SARS-CoV-2 spike peptides, taken before COVID-19 vaccination. The sequence was obtained from a human donor who received a COVID-19 vaccine. The chain is built from TRBV7-2 and TRBJ1-4, with 7 bases that match TRBD1. CDR3 nucleotides: TGTGCCAGCAGCCCTCCATACAGGGGTAGCGAAAAACTGTTTTTT. Translation gives CASSPPYRGSEKLFF.